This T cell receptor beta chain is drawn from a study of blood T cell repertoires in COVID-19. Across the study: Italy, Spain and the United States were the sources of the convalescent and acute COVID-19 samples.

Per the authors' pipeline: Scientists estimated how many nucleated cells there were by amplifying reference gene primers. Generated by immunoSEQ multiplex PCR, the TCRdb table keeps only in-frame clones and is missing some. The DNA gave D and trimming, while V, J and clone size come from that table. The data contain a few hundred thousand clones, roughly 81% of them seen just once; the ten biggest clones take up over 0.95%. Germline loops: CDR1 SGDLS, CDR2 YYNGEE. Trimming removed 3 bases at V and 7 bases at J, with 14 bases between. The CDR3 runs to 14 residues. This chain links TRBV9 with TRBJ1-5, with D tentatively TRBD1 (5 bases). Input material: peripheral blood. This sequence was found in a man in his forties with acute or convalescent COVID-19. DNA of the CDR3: TGTGCCAGCAGCGCCGGGGGGGGACGCCAGCCCCAGCATTTT. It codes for CASSAGGGRQPQHF.